This TCR beta chain was retrieved from a study of OX40 agonist ivuxolimab in advanced cancers. The germline gives CDR1 MNHEY, CDR2 SMNVEV (reference sequence). The CDR3 spans 14 residues. Trimming took off 6 bases at V and 5 bases at J, with 16 bases between the two ends. Sequencing was performed with immunoSEQ multiplex PCR; in TCRdb, only in-frame clones are kept and a portion is missing. The sample consists of tens of thousands of clones, roughly 90% of them appearing once. The TCR sequence derives from an adult with an advanced solid tumor such as melanoma, head and neck, liver or kidney cancer. The rearrangement joins TRBV27 to TRBJ1-1, with D uncertain. Specimen: CD4+ or CD8+ T cells sorted from blood, collected in a trial of the OX40 agonist ivuxolimab. CDR3 region: CASSRDWGGTEAFF. The CDR3, as DNA: TGTGCCAGCAGCCGAGACTGGGGAGGTACTGAAGCTTTCTTT.